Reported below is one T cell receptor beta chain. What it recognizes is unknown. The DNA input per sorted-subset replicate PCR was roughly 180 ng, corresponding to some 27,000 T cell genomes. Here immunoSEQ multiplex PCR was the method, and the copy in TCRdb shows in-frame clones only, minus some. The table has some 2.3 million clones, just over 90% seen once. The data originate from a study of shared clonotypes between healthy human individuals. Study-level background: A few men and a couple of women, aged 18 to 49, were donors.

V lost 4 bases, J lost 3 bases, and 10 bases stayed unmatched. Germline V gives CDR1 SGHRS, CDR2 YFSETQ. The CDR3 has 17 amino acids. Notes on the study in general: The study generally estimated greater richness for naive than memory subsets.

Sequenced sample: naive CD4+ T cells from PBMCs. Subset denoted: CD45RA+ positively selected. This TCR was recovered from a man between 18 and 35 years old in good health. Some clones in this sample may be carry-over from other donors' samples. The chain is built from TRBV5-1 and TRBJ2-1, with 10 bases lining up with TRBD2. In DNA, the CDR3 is TGCGCCAGCAGCGTAGCCCAGACTAGCGGGCTCTACAATGAGCAGTTCTTC. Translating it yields CASSVAQTSGLYNEQFF. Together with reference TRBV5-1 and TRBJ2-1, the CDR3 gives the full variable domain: KAGVTQTPRYLIKTRGQQVTLSCSPISGHRSVSWYQQTPGQGLQFLFEYFSETQRNKGNFPGRFSGRQFSNSRSEMNVSTLELGDSALYLCASSVAQTSGLYNEQFFGPGTRLTVL.